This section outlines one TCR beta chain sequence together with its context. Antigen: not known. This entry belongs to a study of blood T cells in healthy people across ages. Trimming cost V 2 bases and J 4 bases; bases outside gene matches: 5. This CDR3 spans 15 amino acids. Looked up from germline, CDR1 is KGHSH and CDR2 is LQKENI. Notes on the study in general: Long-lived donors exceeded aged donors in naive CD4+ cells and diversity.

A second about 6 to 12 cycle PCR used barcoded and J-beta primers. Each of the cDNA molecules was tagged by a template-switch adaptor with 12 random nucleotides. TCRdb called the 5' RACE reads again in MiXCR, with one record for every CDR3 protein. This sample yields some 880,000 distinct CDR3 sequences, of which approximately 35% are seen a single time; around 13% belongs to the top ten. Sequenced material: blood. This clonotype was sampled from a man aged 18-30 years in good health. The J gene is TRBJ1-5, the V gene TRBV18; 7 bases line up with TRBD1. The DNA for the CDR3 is TGTGCCAGCTCACCAGGACAGGCCGGGAATCAGCCCCAGCATTTT. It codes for CASSPGQAGNQPQHF. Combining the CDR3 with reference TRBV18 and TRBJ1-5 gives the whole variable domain NAGVMQNPRHLVRRRGQEARLRCSPMKGHSHVYWYRQLPEEGLKFMVYLQKENIIDESGMPKERFSAEFPKEGPSILRIQQVVRGDSAAYFCASSPGQAGNQPQHFGDGTRLSIL.